A selection of T cell receptor beta chains follows, all from one sample in a study of T cells in Graves' hyperthyroidism and ophthalmopathy. MiXCR, applied by TCRdb to the multiplex PCR reads, yields one record per CDR3 protein. The table includes fewer than 600,000 distinct CDR3 sequences, 13% to 15% detected once. Source material: blood. The source of these receptors is a woman aged 18-29 years with Graves' hyperthyroidism. Both conserved end residues are part of each CDR3. The D gene is left open where the match is weak. Rows give clone size only sometimes, using once, few, many, or a class for an expanded clone.

TRBD1 TRBJ2-2 . TRBV11-1 TGTGCCAGCAGGGTCGGGACAGGGAACACCGGGGAGCTGTTTTTT CASRVGTGNTGELFF
. TRBJ1-1 many TRBV29-1 TGCAGCGTCTACCGGACGGGGAACACTGAAGCTTTCTTT CSVYRTGNTEAFF
. TRBJ1-4 few TRBV6-6 TGTGCCAGCAGTTACGGTGGGGTTAATGAAAAACTGTTTTTT CASSYGGVNEKLFF
. TRBJ2-1 . TRBV5-1 TGCGCCAGCAGCAATCCCCGGGCCTCTCGGTACAATGAGCAGTTCTTC CASSNPRASRYNEQFF
. TRBJ2-3 . TRBV9 TGTGCCAGCAGCGAGGGTTCTGACACAGATACGCAGTATTTT CASSEGSDTDTQYF
TRBD2 TRBJ2-1 many TRBV6-1 TGTGCCAGCAGATCCTCTGGACTAGCGGGGTCGGATGAGCAGTTCTTC CASRSSGLAGSDEQFF
. TRBJ1-1 . TRBV29-1 TGCAGCGGTGAGTTAGGGAACACTGAAGCTTTCTTT CSGELGNTEAFF
. TRBJ1-5 few TRBV10-3 TGTGCCATCAGTCCCGAGTACAATCAGCCCCAGCATTTT CAISPEYNQPQHF
TRBD1 TRBJ1-1 many TRBV19 TGTGCCAGTAGTTCCAGGACAGGTATTGCTGAAGCTTTCTTT CASSSRTGIAEAFF
TRBD2 TRBJ2-3 few TRBV7-3 TGTGCCAGCAGCCCCGGACTAGCGGGAGGCGCGCAGTATTTT CASSPGLAGGAQYF
. TRBJ2-1 few TRBV12-3/TRBV12-4 TGTGCCAGCAGTTTAGTGGGTCCCAATGAGCAGTTCTTC CASSLVGPNEQFF
. TRBJ2-1 . TRBV7-6 TGTGCCAGCAGCTTCTTAGCGGATAATCCCTACAATGAGCAGTTCTTC CASSFLADNPYNEQFF
TRBD1 TRBJ1-1 few TRBV15 TGTGCCACCAGCAGAGATAAGACAGGGGGGAGAACTGAAGCTTTCTTT CATSRDKTGGRTEAFF
TRBD2 TRBJ2-1 many TRBV7-3 TGTGCCAGCAGCTCTGGACTAGCGGGAGCCTATGAGCAGTTCTTC CASSSGLAGAYEQFF
TRBD2 TRBJ2-7 many TRBV9 TGTGCCAGCAGCACTTCACTAGCGGGAGTTGAAGAGCAGTACTTC CASSTSLAGVEEQYF
TRBD2 TRBJ2-1 many TRBV3-1 TGTGCCAGCAGCCAAGGGCTAGCGGGAGGGCGTGAGCAGTTCTTC CASSQGLAGGREQFF
. TRBJ1-1 many TRBV20-1 TGCAGTGCTAGGGTCACTGAAGCTTTCTTT CSARVTEAFF
TRBD2 TRBJ2-2 many TRBV7-7 TGTGCTAGCAGCCCCGTAGCGGGGAGCGGGGAGCTGTTTTTT CASSPVAGSGELFF
TRBD2 TRBJ2-7 . TRBV7-6 TGTGCCAGCAGCCGTCCCGGGGGGAACGAGCAGTACTTC CASSRPGGNEQYF
TRBD1 TRBJ2-1 few TRBV5-1 TGCGCCAGCAGAGCTACAGGGGTCAGTGAGCAGTTCTTC CASRATGVSEQFF
. TRBJ1-5 many TRBV6-1 TGTGCCAGCAGTGATGGGGGGGGATACCAGCCCCAGCATTTT CASSDGGGYQPQHF
. TRBJ1-3 few TRBV6-1 TGTGCCAGCAGCCCCCCCGCCGGGACTGGAAACACCATATATTTT CASSPPAGTGNTIYF
. TRBJ2-3 many TRBV11-1 TGTGCCAGCAGCTTTATGGGGAGCCTTAGCACAGATACGCAGTATTTT CASSFMGSLSTDTQYF
. TRBJ2-1 many TRBV6-6 TGTGCCAGCAGTTACGGTGGGAATGAGCAGTTCTTC CASSYGGNEQFF
. TRBJ1-2 . TRBV30 TGCACCTGGAGTGACGCACCCGGGACTGACTATGGCTACACCTTC CTWSDAPGTDYGYTF
. TRBJ2-1 . TRBV11-2 TGTGCCAGCAGCTTACGGGGGCTAGTTGAGCAGTTCTTC CASSLRGLVEQFF
TRBD2 TRBJ2-1 many TRBV6-1 TGTGCCAGCAGTGAGGCTAGCGGGAGCTCCTACAATGAGCAGTTCTTC CASSEASGSSYNEQFF
. TRBJ2-3 few TRBV20-1 TGCAGTGCTAGAGACGGACGGCGGGGGCCAGATACGCAGTATTTT CSARDGRRGPDTQYF
. TRBJ2-1 . TRBV7-2 TGTGCCAGCAGCACACTACTAGTGGTTGAGCAGTTCTTC CASSTLLVVEQFF
. TRBJ2-6 few TRBV5-6 TGTGCCAGCAGCTCACTGGCTAGCTCTGGGGCCAACGTCCTGACTTTC CASSSLASSGANVLTF
. TRBJ2-1 many TRBV27 TGTGCCAGCAGCGAAGGTGGCGGGACACTCTACAATGAGCAGTTCTTC CASSEGGGTLYNEQFF
. TRBJ2-1 many TRBV11-1 TGTGCCAGCAGCCCAGGGCCGGACAGGCAGTTCTTC CASSPGPDRQFF
. TRBJ1-2 many TRBV20-1 TGCAGTGCTATTCTGGAGGGCTACACCTTC CSAILEGYTF
. TRBJ1-2 few TRBV29-1 TGCAGCGTTGAAGATCCCGGGGGTATCGATAACTATGGCTACACCTTC CSVEDPGGIDNYGYTF
. TRBJ1-4 . TRBV27 TGTGCGACCGGGGGGGCAGGGGACTCCGAAAAACTGTTTTTT CATGGAGDSEKLFF
. TRBJ1-3 . TRBV7-3 TGTGCCAGCAGCTTAGGAGGTCGGACAACGGGAAACACCATATATTTT CASSLGGRTTGNTIYF
. TRBJ2-2 . TRBV12-3/TRBV12-4 TGTGCCAGCAGGGATCCTCGGGACAAAATTTCGAACACCGGGGAGCTGTTTTTT CASRDPRDKISNTGELFF
TRBD1 TRBJ1-6 . TRBV20-1 TGCAGTGCCCCGACAGGGCGGAACTCACCCCTCCACTTT CSAPTGRNSPLHF
. TRBJ2-5 many TRBV2 TGTGCCAGCAGTTTCAGGAGGCAAGAGACCCAGTACTTC CASSFRRQETQYF
. TRBJ2-2 few TRBV7-9 TGTGCCAGCACCTTCGGGCAGCGCACCGGGGAGCTGTTTTTT CASTFGQRTGELFF
TRBD2 TRBJ2-3 many TRBV3-1 TGTGCCAGCAGCCAAGTAGCGGGAGGTGGAGATACGCAGTATTTT CASSQVAGGGDTQYF
. TRBJ2-3 many TRBV7-8 TGTGCCAGCAGCTTACTGAGGGCCCTCACAGATACGCAGTATTTT CASSLLRALTDTQYF